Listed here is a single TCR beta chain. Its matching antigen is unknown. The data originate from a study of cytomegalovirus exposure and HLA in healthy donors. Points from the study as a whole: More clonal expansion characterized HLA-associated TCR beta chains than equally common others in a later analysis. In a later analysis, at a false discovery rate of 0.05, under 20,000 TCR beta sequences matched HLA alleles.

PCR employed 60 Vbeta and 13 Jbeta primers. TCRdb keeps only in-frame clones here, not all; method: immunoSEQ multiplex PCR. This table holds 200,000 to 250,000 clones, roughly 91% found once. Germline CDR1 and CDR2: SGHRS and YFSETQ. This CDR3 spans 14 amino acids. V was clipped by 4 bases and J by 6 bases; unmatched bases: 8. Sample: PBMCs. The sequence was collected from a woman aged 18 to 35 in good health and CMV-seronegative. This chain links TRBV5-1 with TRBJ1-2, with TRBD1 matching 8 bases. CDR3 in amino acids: CASSGIGTGHGYTF. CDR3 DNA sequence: TGCGCCAGCAGCGGGATCGGGACAGGTCATGGCTACACCTTC. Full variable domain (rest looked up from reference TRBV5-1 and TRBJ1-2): KAGVTQTPRYLIKTRGQQVTLSCSPISGHRSVSWYQQTPGQGLQFLFEYFSETQRNKGNFPGRFSGRQFSNSRSEMNVSTLELGDSALYLCASSGIGTGHGYTFGSGTRLTVV.